This T cell receptor beta chain was captured by sequencing in a study of breast tumors, draining lymph nodes, adjacent tissues. Regarding this clonotype: Its specificity is unknown.

Points from the study as a whole: That most tumor T cells come from lymph nodes remained unproven. Luminal-like breast cancer showed significantly greater tumor-nontumor repertoire similarity than basal-like breast cancer did. Data fit most tumor T cells coming from lymph node, expanding in tumor.

The CDR3 spans 14 residues. Per the germline V gene, CDR1 is SGHTA and CDR2 is FQGNSA. V lost 5 bases and J 7 bases, leaving 15 bases between the germline ends. MiXCR was run by TCRdb on the multiplex PCR reads, yielding one entry per CDR3 protein. The sample contains about 63,000 distinct CDR3 sequences, 57% of which appear only once. The sequence was collected from a female donor with breast cancer. Some clones in this sample may be carry-over from other donors' samples. The chain has TRBV7-2 and TRBJ1-5; D not certain. The sequencing sample was made of breast tumor tissue. CDR3 nucleotides: TGTGCCAGCAGCCCGACTAGCGGGTTCCAGCCCCAGCATTTT. Residues: CASSPTSGFQPQHF.